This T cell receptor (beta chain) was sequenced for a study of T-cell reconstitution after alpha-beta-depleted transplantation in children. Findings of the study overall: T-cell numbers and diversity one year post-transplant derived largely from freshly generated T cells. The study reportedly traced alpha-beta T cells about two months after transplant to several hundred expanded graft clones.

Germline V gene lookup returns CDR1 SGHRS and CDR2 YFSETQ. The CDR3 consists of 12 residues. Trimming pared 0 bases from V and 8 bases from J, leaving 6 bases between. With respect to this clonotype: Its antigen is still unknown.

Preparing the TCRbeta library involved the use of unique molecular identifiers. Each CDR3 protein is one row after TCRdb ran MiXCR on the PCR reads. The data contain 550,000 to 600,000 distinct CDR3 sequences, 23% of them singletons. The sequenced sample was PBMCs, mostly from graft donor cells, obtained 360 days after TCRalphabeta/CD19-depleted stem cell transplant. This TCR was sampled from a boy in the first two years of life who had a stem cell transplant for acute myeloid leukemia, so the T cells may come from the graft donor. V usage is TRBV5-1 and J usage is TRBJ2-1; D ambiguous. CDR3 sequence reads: CASSLGEDEQFF. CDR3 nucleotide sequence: TGCGCCAGCAGCTTGGGCGAAGATGAGCAGTTCTTC.